This TCR beta chain derives from a study of response to subunit inactivated influenza vaccine. Study results and caveats: Every seasonal influenza vaccination brings in few new T cells, the authors suggested.

TCRdb re-called the RT-PCR reads with MiXCR, one entry per CDR3 protein. The sample holds hundreds of thousands of distinct CDR3 sequences, roughly 25% seen once. Trimming stripped 5 bases from V and 2 bases from J, with 15 bases between. Germline V gene lookup returns CDR1 MNHEY and CDR2 SMNVEV (reference sequence). The CDR3 runs 15 residues. The sample holds a few counts of this clonotype. Its antigen is as yet unknown. Sequenced material: CD4+ T cells sorted from PBMCs, taken about 5 days after vaccination. The chain links TRBV27 to TRBJ2-5; D gene unclear. The TCR was taken from a man in his fifties who received an inactivated influenza vaccine. The CDR3 DNA sequence: TGTGCCAGCAGTAGCCAGATGACGCGACAAGAGACCCAGTACTTC. Its protein product is CASSSQMTRQETQYF.